The sequence of this TCR beta chain was determined in a study of tumor-infiltrating lymphocytes in primary liver carcinoma. The investigators made TCR beta cDNA from around 530 ng total RNA, using a constant-region primer. It was through three nested multiplex PCR rounds of slightly modified ARM-PCR that TCR beta libraries arose. TRBV1-TRBV30 forward and Cbeta reverse primers drove the first two approximately 10-cycle rounds. TCRdb passed the multiplex PCR reads through MiXCR, listing each CDR3 protein once. The sample has a few hundred thousand distinct CDR3 sequences, around 50% seen once. Study-wide points: CD8+ and CD4+ repertoires went uncompared, the samples being bulk unsorted.

A word on this clonotype: The antigen is unknown.

This CDR3 has 15 residues. Germline-derived CDR1 and CDR2 are MNHEY and SVGAGI. V was pared by 2 bases and J by 3 bases, with 11 bases between. Unsorted whole blood supplied the RNA, and germline DNA was extracted too. This sequence originates from a woman in her twenties or thirties with primary liver carcinoma and hepatitis B virus infection. The chain recombines TRBV6-5 with TRBJ1-5, with D perhaps TRBD1 (5 bases). The specimen sequenced was peripheral blood. Here the CDR3 reads CASSYGGFDNQPQHF. CDR3 bases: TGTGCCAGCAGTTACGGGGGATTCGACAATCAGCCCCAGCATTTT.